Below are 13 T cell receptor beta chains sequenced from a single sample in a study of T-cell memory formation after mild COVID-19. MiXCR, applied by TCRdb to the 5' RACE reads, yields one record per CDR3 protein. The sample comprises 300,000 to 350,000 distinct CDR3 sequences, under 15% of which are singletons, and about a fifth rests with the top ten. Material: PBMCs or a T cell subset sorted from them (not recorded which). Receptors were obtained from a man aged 18 to 29 who had mild COVID-19 (a few samples of this study predate the infection). Cell type and time point are not known.

This clonotype turned up a few times. This chain links TRBV28 with TRBJ2-3; no reliable D call. V was pared by 5 bases and J by 2 bases, with 11 bases between. Germline V gene data show CDR1 as MDHEN and CDR2 as SYDVKM. The CDR3 loop spans 14 amino acids. CDR3: CASSAPPNTDTQYF. The CDR3 nucleotides are TGTGCCAGCAGTGCCCCACCGAACACAGATACGCAGTATTTT. Variable domain in full (rest from reference TRBV28 and TRBJ2-3): DVKVTQSSRYLVKRTGEKVFLECVQDMDHENMFWYRQDPGLGLRLIYFSYDVKMKEKGDIPEGYSVSREKKERFSLILESASTNQTSMYLCASSAPPNTDTQYFGPGTRLTVL.

This clonotype was observed a handful of times. This chain connects TRBV6-2 or TRBV6-3 to TRBJ2-1; 8 bases match TRBD2. From germline, CDR1 is MNHEY and CDR2 SVGEGT. The CDR3 covers 15 residues. V dropped 5 bases and J dropped 7; count of bases not matched to a gene: 10. CDR3 sequence reads: CASSTLGGGSNEQFF. Here the CDR3 DNA reads TGTGCCAGCAGTACTTTAGGCGGGGGGTCTAATGAGCAGTTCTTC.

This clonotype was seen more than once but under ten times. The chain has TRBV5-1 and TRBJ2-2; D is possibly TRBD1 (6 bases). Germline V gives CDR1 SGHRS, CDR2 YFSETQ. This CDR3 contains 14 residues. Trimming left V 6 bases short and J 1 base short, with 10 bases between. Here the CDR3 reads CASNRDRNTGELFF. The CDR3 DNA reads as TGCGCCAGCAACAGGGACCGGAACACCGGGGAGCTGTTTTTT.

Many counts were recorded for this clonotype. The chain is built from TRBV9 and TRBJ1-1; possible D gene TRBD1, 6 bases. CDR1 SGDLS and CDR2 YYNGEE come from the germline V gene. The CDR3 sequence is 14 residues long. Trimming took 3 bases from V and 7 from J, leaving 16 bases between them. CDR3 sequence: CASSAPGGAHEAFF. DNA for the CDR3: TGTGCCAGCAGCGCGCCCGGGGGGGCCCATGAAGCTTTCTTT.

V is TRBV12-3 or TRBV12-4 and J is TRBJ2-1; tentatively, D is TRBD2 (7 bases). Trimming took 6 bases from V and 4 from J, leaving 22 bases between them. This CDR3 is built from 17 residues. CDR3 DNA: TGTGCCAGCAGCTTCCCCTTGGCGGGGGCCCCATACAATGAGCAGTTCTTC. Protein product: CASSFPLAGAPYNEQFF.

This clonotype has a handful of counts. The chain links TRBV4-1 to TRBJ2-3; 8 bases map to TRBD1. This CDR3 contains 15 residues. V lost 0 bases and J lost 5; bases outside the gene matches: 4. CDR1 is MGHRA and CDR2 is YSYEKL in the germline V gene. The CDR3 DNA sequence: TGCGCCAGCAGCCAAGAAGACAGGGGCGTAGATACGCAGTATTTT. As protein: CASSQEDRGVDTQYF.

This clonotype turned up a few times. This chain links TRBV2 with TRBJ2-2; D is undetermined. The CDR3 totals 14 residues. Trimming cost V 1 base and J 3 bases, with 6 bases left between them. CDR1 and CDR2 from the germline V gene are SNHLY and FYNNEI. The CDR3 region has the DNA TGTGCCAGCAGTGAAGGGGTCCACACCGGGGAGCTGTTTTTT. Residues: CASSEGVHTGELFF.

This clonotype was seen a few times. The J gene is TRBJ2-3, the V gene TRBV5-1; tentatively, D is TRBD2 (7 bases). Germline V gene sequence: CDR1 SGHRS, CDR2 YFSETQ. Trimming removed 3 bases at V and 0 bases at J, with 14 bases between. CDR3 length equals 16 residues. The CDR3: CASSWGASGSTDTQYF. Written as DNA, the CDR3 is TGCGCCAGCAGCTGGGGGGCTAGCGGTAGCACAGATACGCAGTATTTT.

The chain links TRBV19 to TRBJ2-3; no clear D. Trimming left V 7 bases short and J 2 bases short, with 7 bases between. Germline V gene sequence: CDR1 LNHDA, CDR2 SQIVND (reference sequence). This CDR3 region has 12 residues. The CDR3: CASNPVTDTQYF. The CDR3 DNA follows: TGTGCCAGTAACCCAGTCACAGATACGCAGTATTTT.

This clonotype has only a few counts. This chain joins TRBV5-1 and TRBJ2-7; 11 bases map to TRBD1. This CDR3 has 15 amino acids. V shed 3 bases and J 5 bases; nucleotides not matched to a gene: 7. Looked up from germline, CDR1 is SGHRS and CDR2 is YFSETQ. Here the CDR3 reads CASSYGTGGRNEQYF. CDR3 nucleotide sequence: TGCGCCAGCAGCTACGGGACAGGGGGAAGAAACGAGCAGTACTTC.

This clonotype was seen more than once but under ten times. This chain joins TRBV5-1 and TRBJ1-1, with D maybe TRBD1 (6 bases). Trimming left V 3 bases short and J 8 bases short, with 14 bases between. The germline gives CDR1 SGHRS, CDR2 YFSETQ. The CDR3 consists of 13 residues. CDR3 loop: CASSSDRTTEAFF. The DNA of the CDR3 is TGCGCCAGCAGCTCGGACAGAACTACCGAAGCTTTCTTT.

The J gene is TRBJ1-1, the V gene TRBV7-8; possibly TRBD1 for D (6 bases). This CDR3 is built from 14 residues. With 1 base removed from V and 3 bases from J, the gap between germline ends came to 9 bases. CDR1 SGHVS and CDR2 FQNEAQ come from the germline V gene. The DNA of the CDR3 is TGTGCCAGCAGCTTAGACAGGGTGCACACTGAAGCTTTCTTT. Translated: CASSLDRVHTEAFF. The variable domain in full, with the rest retrieved from reference TRBV7-8 and TRBJ1-1, is GAGVSQSPRYKVAKRGQDVALRCDPISGHVSLFWYQQALGQGPEFLTYFQNEAQLDKSGLPSDRFFAERPEGSVSTLKIQRTQQEDSAVYLCASSLDRVHTEAFFGQGTRLTVV.

The chain uses TRBV7-9 and TRBJ2-3, with D unclear. CDR3 length: 12 amino acids. The V and J ends lost 4 bases and 4 bases respectively, with 6 bases between them. CDR1 SEHNR and CDR2 FQNEAQ come from the germline V gene (reference sequence). The DNA of the CDR3 is TGTGCCAGCAGCTCGAATGCAGATACGCAGTATTTT. This sequence encodes CASSSNADTQYF.